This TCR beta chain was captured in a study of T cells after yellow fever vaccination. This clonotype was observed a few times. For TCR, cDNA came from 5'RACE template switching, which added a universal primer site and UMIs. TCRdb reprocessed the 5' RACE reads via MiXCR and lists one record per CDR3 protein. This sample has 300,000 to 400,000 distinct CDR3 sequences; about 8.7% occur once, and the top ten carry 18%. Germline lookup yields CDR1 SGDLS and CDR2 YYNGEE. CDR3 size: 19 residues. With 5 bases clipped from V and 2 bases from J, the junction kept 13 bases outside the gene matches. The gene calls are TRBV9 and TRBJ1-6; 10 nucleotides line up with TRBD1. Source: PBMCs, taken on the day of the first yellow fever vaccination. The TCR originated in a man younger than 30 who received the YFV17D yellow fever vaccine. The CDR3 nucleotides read TGTGCCAGCAGTCCGAGTGAGGGACAGGGGTTCCCCTATAATTCACCCCTCCACTTT. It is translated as CASSPSEGQGFPYNSPLHF.